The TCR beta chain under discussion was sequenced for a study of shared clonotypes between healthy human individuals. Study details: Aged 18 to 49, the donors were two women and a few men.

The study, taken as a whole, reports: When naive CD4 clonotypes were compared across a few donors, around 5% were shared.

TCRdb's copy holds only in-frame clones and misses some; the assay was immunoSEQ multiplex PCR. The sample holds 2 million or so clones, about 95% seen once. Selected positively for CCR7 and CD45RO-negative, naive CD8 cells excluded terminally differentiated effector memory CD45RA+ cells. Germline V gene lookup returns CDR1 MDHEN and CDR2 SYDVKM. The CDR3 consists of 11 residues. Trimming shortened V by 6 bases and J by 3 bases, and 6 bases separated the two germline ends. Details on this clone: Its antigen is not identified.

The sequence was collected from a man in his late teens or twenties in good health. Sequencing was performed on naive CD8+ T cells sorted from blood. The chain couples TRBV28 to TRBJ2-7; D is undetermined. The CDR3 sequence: CASSHYYEQYF. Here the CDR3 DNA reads TGTGCCAGCAGCCACTACTACGAGCAGTACTTC.